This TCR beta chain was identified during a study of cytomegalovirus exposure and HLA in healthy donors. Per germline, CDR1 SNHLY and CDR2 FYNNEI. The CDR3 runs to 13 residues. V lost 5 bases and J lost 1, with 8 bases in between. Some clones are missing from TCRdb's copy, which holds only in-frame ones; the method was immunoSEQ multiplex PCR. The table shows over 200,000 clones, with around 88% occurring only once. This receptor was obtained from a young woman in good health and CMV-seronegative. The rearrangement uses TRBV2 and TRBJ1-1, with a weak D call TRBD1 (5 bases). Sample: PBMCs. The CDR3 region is CASSTTGNTEAFF. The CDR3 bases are TGTGCCAGCAGTACCACAGGGAACACTGAAGCTTTCTTT.